This T cell receptor beta chain is drawn from a study of cytomegalovirus exposure and HLA in healthy donors. Study-wide background: Early release data held around 80 million unique TCRs from HLA-typed donors. Study-wide points: Researchers counted 180 or so TCR beta chains as cytomegalovirus-associated. Confirmation in vitro established that a few CMV-associated chains were specific for CMV antigens. In an earlier analysis, in roughly 580 donors, most V segments appeared productive either ~87% or ~30% of the time.

V was cut by 2 bases and J by 4 bases, with 10 bases left in between. The CDR3 is made up of 15 amino acids. The germline CDR1 and CDR2 sequences are SGHNT and YYREEE (reference sequence). Primers for the PCR totalled 60 Vbeta and 13 Jbeta. TCRdb's table, derived via immunoSEQ multiplex PCR, lists solely in-frame clones and lacks some. The sample lists over 130,000 clones, 79% seen once, with about 6.7% in the top ten. Comments on this clone: Its antigen is undetermined.

The sample taken for sequencing was PBMCs. This clonotype was obtained from a man in his forties or fifties in good health and CMV-seropositive. J is TRBJ2-6 and V is TRBV5-4, with TRBD1 as a possible D gene (5 bases). CDR3 nucleotides: TGTGCCAGCAGCTTCAGGGTTTCAGGGGCCAACGTCCTGACTTTC. Residues: CASSFRVSGANVLTF.